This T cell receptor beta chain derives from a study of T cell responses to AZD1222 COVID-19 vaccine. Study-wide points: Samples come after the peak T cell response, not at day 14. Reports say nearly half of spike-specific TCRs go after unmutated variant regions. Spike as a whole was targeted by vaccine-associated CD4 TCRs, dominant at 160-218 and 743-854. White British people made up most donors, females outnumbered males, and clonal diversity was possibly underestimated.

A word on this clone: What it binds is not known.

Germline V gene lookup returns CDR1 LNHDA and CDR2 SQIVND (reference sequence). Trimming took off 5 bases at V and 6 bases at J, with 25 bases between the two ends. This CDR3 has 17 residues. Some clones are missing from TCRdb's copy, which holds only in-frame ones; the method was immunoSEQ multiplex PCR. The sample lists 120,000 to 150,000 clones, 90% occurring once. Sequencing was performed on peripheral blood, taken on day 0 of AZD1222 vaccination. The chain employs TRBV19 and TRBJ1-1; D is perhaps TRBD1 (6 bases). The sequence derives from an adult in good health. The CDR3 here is CASSGHRDWTFNPEAFF. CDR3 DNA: TGTGCCAGTAGTGGTCACAGGGATTGGACCTTCAACCCTGAAGCTTTCTTT. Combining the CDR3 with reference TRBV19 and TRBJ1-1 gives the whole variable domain DGGITQSPKYLFRKEGQNVTLSCEQNLNHDAMYWYRQDPGQGLRLIYYSQIVNDFQKGDIAEGYSVSREKKESFPLTVTSAQKNPTAFYLCASSGHRDWTFNPEAFFGQGTRLTVV.